The TCR beta chain under discussion was sequenced for a study of T-cell memory formation after mild COVID-19. Regarding the study as a whole: Pre-infection memory held some responding clones, suggesting pre-existing cross-reactive T cells responded.

This clonotype was counted only a few times. Its antigen remains unknown. TCRdb re-called the 5' RACE reads through MiXCR, storing one row per CDR3 protein. In the table there are about 410,000 distinct CDR3 sequences, around 17% of which are singletons. CDR1 LGHNA and CDR2 YSLEER come from the germline V gene. The CDR3 loop spans 21 amino acids. V lost 0 bases to trimming and J lost 6 bases, with 32 bases between them. Sequenced material: PBMCs or a T cell subset sorted from them (not recorded which). The V call is TRBV4-3, the J call TRBJ1-2; D unresolved. The TCR originated in a man between 18 and 35 years old who had mild COVID-19 (a few samples of this study predate the infection). Cell type and time point are not known. In DNA form, the CDR3 reads TGCGCCAGCAGCCAAGATCCCTTTACTGAGGCGGCCCGGGTTTCGTGGGATGGCTACACCTTC. As protein: CASSQDPFTEAARVSWDGYTF.